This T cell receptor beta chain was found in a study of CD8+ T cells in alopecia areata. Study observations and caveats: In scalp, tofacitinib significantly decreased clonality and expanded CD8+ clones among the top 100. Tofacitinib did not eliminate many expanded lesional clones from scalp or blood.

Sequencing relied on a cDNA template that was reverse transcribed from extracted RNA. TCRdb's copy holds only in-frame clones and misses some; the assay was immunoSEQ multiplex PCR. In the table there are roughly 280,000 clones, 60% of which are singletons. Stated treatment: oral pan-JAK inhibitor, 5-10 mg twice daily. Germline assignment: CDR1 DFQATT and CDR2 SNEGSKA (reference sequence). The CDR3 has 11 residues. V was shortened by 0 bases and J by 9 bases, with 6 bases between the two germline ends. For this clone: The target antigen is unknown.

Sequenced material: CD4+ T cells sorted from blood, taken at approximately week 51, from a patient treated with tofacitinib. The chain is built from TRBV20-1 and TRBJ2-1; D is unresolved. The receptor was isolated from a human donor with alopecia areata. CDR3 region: CSARDLVEQFF. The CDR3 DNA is TGCAGTGCTAGAGATCTAGTTGAGCAGTTCTTC.